This record concerns one TCR beta chain sequence. The CDR3 totals 15 residues. From germline, CDR1 is LNHDA and CDR2 SQIVND (reference sequence). Trimming removed 2 bases from V and 10 bases from J, with 18 bases in between. Someone with COVID-19 had been met by exposed participants within 2 weeks before study entry. Profiling relied on immunoSEQ multiplex PCR, and the TCRdb table lists in-frame clones only, not all of them. Of some 240,000 clones listed, approximately 85% are singletons. The sample comes from a study of blood T cell repertoires in COVID-19. Study information: Samples of COVID-19 (acute and convalescent) were obtained from the United States, Italy and Spain.

This TCR derives from a woman aged 45 to 65 who had been exposed to COVID-19. Sequencing input: PBMCs or T cells enriched from blood (not recorded which). This chain uses TRBV19 with TRBJ2-1; D possibly corresponds to TRBD1 (5 bases). For the CDR3, the DNA is TGTGCCAGTAGTATATCGACCATAGGATCAGGGGAGCAGTTCTTC. Its protein is CASSISTIGSGEQFF.